Shown below are 18 T cell receptor beta chains from a single sample sequenced in a study of T cell clones after liver transplantation. Assay used: immunoSEQ multiplex PCR; TCRdb lists only in-frame clones, some missing. Altogether tens of thousands of clones are present, around 75% being singletons, with the ten largest covering about 15%. Sequenced material: CD4+ T cells from blood, taken before liver transplant. The receptor set was obtained from a human donor who received a liver transplant.

This clone was picked up a small number of times. As DNA, the CDR3 is TGCAGCGTTGCGGGACAGGGTAACACTGAAGCTTTCTTT. Its protein product is CSVAGQGNTEAFF. The rearrangement links TRBV29-1 to TRBJ1-1; 9 bases fit TRBD1. V was clipped by 4 bases and J by 2 bases; unmatched bases: 2. Germline CDR1 and CDR2: SQVTM and ANQGSEA. This CDR3 spans 13 amino acids. The full variable domain, in which reference TRBV29-1 and TRBJ1-1 provide the parts outside the CDR3, is SAVISQKPSRDICQRGTSLTIQCQVDSQVTMMFWYRQQPGQSLTLIATANQGSEATYESGFVIDKFPISRPNLTFSTLTVSNMSPEDSSIYLCSVAGQGNTEAFFGQGTRLTVV.

Only a few counts were recorded for this clone. This chain uses TRBV19 with TRBJ2-4, with 9 bases lining up with TRBD2. The CDR3 has 17 residues. V gave up 3 bases and J gave up 3 bases; unmatched junction bases: 9. The V gene's germline CDR1 is LNHDA and CDR2 SQIVND (reference sequence). CDR3: CASSIRGGGAVKNIQYF. DNA for the CDR3: TGTGCCAGTAGTATCCGAGGCGGGGGGGCCGTCAAAAACATTCAGTACTTC.

The table lists this clone with a few counts. V and J are TRBV11-3 and TRBJ2-3; TRBD2 is a possible D gene (7 bases). Germline V lookup: CDR1 SGHNT, CDR2 YENEEA. The CDR3 contains 16 residues. The V and J ends lost 3 bases and 2 bases respectively, with 15 bases between them. The CDR3 DNA reads TGTGCCAGCAGCTTTTCGGGGGGCCTGAACACAGATACGCAGTATTTT. Its protein product is CASSFSGGLNTDTQYF.

V and J are TRBV7-2 and TRBJ2-6, with D uncertain. Trimming took 8 bases from V and 1 from J, leaving 12 bases between them. Per germline, CDR1 SGHTA and CDR2 FQGNSA. CDR3 length: 15 amino acids. CDR3 loop: CASAEILSGANVLTF. Here the CDR3 DNA reads TGTGCCAGCGCCGAGATTCTTTCTGGGGCCAACGTCCTGACTTTC.

The chain uses TRBV6-6 and TRBJ1-5; D remains ambiguous. The CDR3 covers 12 residues. In germline, CDR1 is MNHNY, CDR2 SVGAGI (reference sequence). V lost 7 bases, J lost 1 base, and 5 bases lay in between. CDR3 nucleotide sequence: TGTGCCAGCACACGGAGCAATCAGCCCCAGCATTTT. Its translation: CASTRSNQPQHF.

The chain is built from TRBV6-5 and TRBJ1-5; TRBD1 matches at 7 bases. Germline V gives CDR1 MNHEY, CDR2 SVGAGI. V lost 3 bases, J lost 3 bases, and 5 bases stayed unmatched. CDR3 length: 15 amino acids. Written as DNA, the CDR3 is TGTGCCAGCAGTTATATCAGGGGGGACAATCAGCCCCAGCATTTT. It encodes CASSYIRGDNQPQHF.

In DNA form, the CDR3 reads TGTGCCAGCAGTGAGAGGGCCAGCGGAAGCTCCTACGAGCAGTACTTC. It encodes CASSERASGSSYEQYF. The chain carries TRBV9 and TRBJ2-7; maybe TRBD2 (5 bases). Germline V lookup: CDR1 SGDLS, CDR2 YYNGEE. The CDR3 sequence is 16 residues long. Trimming cost V 5 bases and J 0 bases, with 18 bases left between them.

V is TRBV5-6 and J is TRBJ1-6; weak D call: TRBD1 (6 bases). V dropped 2 bases and J dropped 7 bases, with 10 bases sitting between them. The germline V gene encodes CDR1 SGHDT and CDR2 YYEEEE. This CDR3 is built from 14 residues. CDR3 loop: CASSFGGMNSPLHF. In nucleotides, the CDR3 is TGTGCCAGCAGCTTTGGGGGCATGAATTCACCCCTCCACTTT. Full variable domain (rest looked up from reference TRBV5-6 and TRBJ1-6): DAGVTQSPTHLIKTRGQQVTLRCSPKSGHDTVSWYQQALGQGPQFIFQYYEEEERQRGNFPDRFSGHQFPNYSSELNVNALLLGDSALYLCASSFGGMNSPLHFGNGTRLTVT.

The chain carries TRBV11-1 and TRBJ1-2, with TRBD1 matching 7 bases. CDR1 and CDR2 from the germline V gene are SGHAT and FQDESV (reference sequence). After removal of 3 bases from V and 4 bases from J, the junction contained 2 bases not matched to a gene. The CDR3 runs 13 residues. The CDR3 loop is CASSLDRTYGYTF. As DNA, the CDR3 is TGTGCCAGCAGCTTGGACAGGACCTATGGCTACACCTTC.

V usage is TRBV27 and J usage is TRBJ1-2, with TRBD1 matching 7 bases. J lost 3 bases, V lost 8 bases, and 6 bases had no gene match. The CDR3 spans 13 residues. CDR1 MNHEY and CDR2 SMNVEV come from the germline V gene (reference sequence). DNA of the CDR3: TGTGCCAGCTCACGGCAGGGGGACTATGGCTACACCTTC. The encoded protein is CASSRQGDYGYTF.

This clone was counted a single time. The chain's CDR3 is CASSLGSQEQYF. In DNA form, the CDR3 reads TGTGCCAGCAGTTTAGGCTCGCAGGAGCAGTACTTC. V gene TRBV28 combines with J gene TRBJ2-7; D is unresolved. The germline CDR1 and CDR2 sequences are MDHEN and SYDVKM. Trimming removed 2 bases at V and 7 bases at J, with 9 bases between. The CDR3 sequence is 12 residues long.

This chain links TRBV7-9 with TRBJ1-1; D may be TRBD1 (5 bases). CDR3 size: 13 residues. The germline CDR1 and CDR2 sequences are SEHNR and FQNEAQ (reference sequence). Trimming left V 3 bases short and J 4 bases short, with 9 bases between. The CDR3 DNA follows: TGTGCCAGCAGCTTCGGCGGGGCCACTGAAGCTTTCTTT. Its protein product is CASSFGGATEAFF.

The rearrangement joins TRBV28 to TRBJ1-2; possible D gene TRBD1, 5 bases. Germline values: CDR1 MDHEN, CDR2 SYDVKM. This CDR3 is built from 14 residues. V lost 3 bases and J lost 5, with 13 bases in between. The CDR3, as DNA: TGTGCCAGCAGTTTTAGGCGACAGTATTATGGCTACACCTTC. It encodes CASSFRRQYYGYTF.

The gene calls are TRBV6-6 and TRBJ2-1; the match to TRBD1 covers 9 bases. The CDR3 has 15 residues. The V segment lost 6 bases and the J segment 13 bases; nucleotides outside the gene matches: 16. In germline, CDR1 is MNHNY, CDR2 SVGAGI (reference sequence). CDR3 sequence reads: CASRPTTGGATGQFF. The CDR3 nucleotides are TGTGCCAGCAGACCCACCACAGGGGGCGCGACGGGACAGTTCTTC.

The chain links TRBV6-5 to TRBJ1-3; 8 bases are a match to TRBD1. Germline V gene data show CDR1 as MNHEY and CDR2 as SVGAGI. Trimming took 2 bases from V and 3 from J; bases not matched to a gene: 6. This CDR3 comprises 16 residues. The CDR3 here is CASSYAGQGYGNTIYF. DNA for the CDR3: TGTGCCAGCAGTTACGCAGGACAGGGCTATGGAAACACCATATATTTT.

The rearrangement links TRBV11-1 to TRBJ2-3, with 7 nucleotides matching TRBD1. Germline V lookup: CDR1 SGHAT, CDR2 FQDESV (reference sequence). V dropped 5 bases and J dropped 6; count of bases not matched to a gene: 14. This CDR3 comprises 16 residues. The CDR3 region is CASSRQVRGGEDTQYF. In DNA, the CDR3 is TGTGCCAGCAGCCGCCAGGTACGAGGGGGCGAGGATACGCAGTATTTT.

The chain carries TRBV19 and TRBJ1-2; 8 bases are shared with TRBD1. The CDR3 contains 16 residues. CDR1 is LNHDA, CDR2 SQIVND, per germline (reference sequence). V lost 6 bases, J lost 2 bases, and 11 bases stayed unmatched. As DNA, the CDR3 is TGTGCCAGTAGAAAGATAGGACAGGGAGTCAACTATGGCTACACCTTC. The encoded protein is CASRKIGQGVNYGYTF.

This clone has only a few counts. The J gene is TRBJ1-6, the V gene TRBV28; 10 positions match TRBD1. Germline V gives CDR1 MDHEN, CDR2 SYDVKM. The ends lost 5 bases at V and 7 bases at J; junction bases unmatched: 5. The CDR3 loop spans 15 amino acids. The CDR3 coding sequence is TGTGCCAGCAGTCCCGGGGGACAGGGGAATTCACCCCTCCACTTT. The encoded protein is CASSPGGQGNSPLHF.